These 30 T cell receptor beta chains were all obtained from the same sample, sequenced in a study of shared clonotypes between healthy human individuals. Measured with immunoSEQ multiplex PCR; TCRdb has only the in-frame clones, and not every one. Among about 110,000 clones listed, less than 75% were seen once. The sequencing sample was made of memory CD8+ T cells sorted from blood. Subset indicated: CD45RO+ cells pooled with CCR7-negative TemRA cells. Receptors were obtained from a woman aged 25 to 45 in good health.

The chain is built from TRBV4-1 and TRBJ1-2; 7 bases fit TRBD1. The CDR3 totals 15 residues. Germline assignment: CDR1 MGHRA and CDR2 YSYEKL. V lost 2 bases and J lost 3; bases outside the gene matches: 6. DNA of the CDR3: TGCGCCAGCAGCCAATTCGGACAGGTTGACTATGGCTACACCTTC. This sequence encodes CASSQFGQVDYGYTF.

This clone was seen a few times. This chain's CDR3 is CASSLYPGGSYNEQFF. The CDR3 region has the DNA TGTGCCAGCAGTTTATATCCGGGAGGCTCCTACAATGAGCAGTTCTTC. The chain couples TRBV27 to TRBJ2-1; 7 bases are shared with TRBD2. In germline, CDR1 is MNHEY, CDR2 SMNVEV (reference sequence). The CDR3 sequence is 16 residues long. V gave up 1 base and J gave up 0 bases; unmatched junction bases: 3.

The table lists this clone with a few counts. V and J are TRBV6-5 and TRBJ2-5; possibly TRBD1 or TRBD2 for D (5 bases each). The CDR3 length is 13 residues. Trimming stripped 6 bases from V and 3 bases from J, with 11 bases between. Germline CDR1 reads MNHEY; CDR2 reads SVGAGI. The CDR3 spells CASSGTEKETQYF. The DNA of the CDR3 is TGTGCCAGCAGCGGGACGGAGAAAGAGACCCAGTACTTC.

This clone was observed a single time. The gene calls are TRBV5-4 and TRBJ2-2; tentatively, D is TRBD2 (6 bases). CDR3 size: 16 residues. Germline V lookup: CDR1 SGHNT, CDR2 YYREEE (reference sequence). Trimming cost V 0 bases and J 5 bases, with 14 bases left between them. The CDR3 DNA reads TGTGCCAGCAGCTTGGCTGGGGGGAGTTTAACCGGGGAGCTGTTTTTT. Its translation: CASSLAGGSLTGELFF.

The chain carries TRBV2 and TRBJ1-4; TRBD1 is a possible D gene (5 bases). V dropped 6 bases and J dropped 8 bases, with 16 bases sitting between them. CDR1 is SNHLY and CDR2 is FYNNEI in the germline V gene. CDR3 length equals 14 residues. CDR3 residues: CASRADTSGEKLFF. Here the CDR3 DNA reads TGTGCCAGCAGGGCGGACACATCGGGGGAAAAACTGTTTTTT.

This rearrangement joins TRBV27 to TRBJ1-2; 10 bases line up with TRBD1. The trim removed 3 bases at V and 3 bases at J, leaving 4 bases unmatched. Germline V gives CDR1 MNHEY, CDR2 SMNVEV (reference sequence). The CDR3 contains 15 residues. CDR3 region: CASSFQTGGHYGYTF. The CDR3 coding sequence is TGTGCCAGCAGTTTTCAGACAGGGGGCCACTATGGCTACACCTTC.

The chain combines TRBV5-8 with TRBJ2-7, with D perhaps TRBD2 (6 bases). The CDR3 is made up of 14 amino acids. Germline V gene sequence: CDR1 SGHTS, CDR2 YDEGEE. Trimming removed 2 bases at V and 2 bases at J, with 11 bases between. The CDR3 protein is CASSLNRLAYEQYF. The CDR3 bases are TGTGCCAGCAGCTTAAACAGACTAGCCTACGAGCAGTACTTC.

The V call is TRBV4-1, the J call TRBJ1-5, with TRBD1 matching 8 bases. CDR1 and CDR2 from the germline V gene are MGHRA and YSYEKL. The V segment lost 0 bases and the J segment 6 bases; nucleotides outside the gene matches: 10. The CDR3 loop spans 17 amino acids. The CDR3 protein is CASSQDGSAGGVQPQHF. CDR3 nucleotides: TGCGCCAGCAGCCAAGACGGAAGCGCAGGGGGCGTTCAGCCCCAGCATTTT.

This sequence joins TRBV4-1 and TRBJ2-3; 10 positions match TRBD2. With V trimmed by 2 bases and J by 4 bases, 6 bases remained unmatched. This CDR3 contains 16 residues. Germline V lookup: CDR1 MGHRA, CDR2 YSYEKL. This CDR3 is CASSQSSGRASDTQYF. In DNA form, the CDR3 reads TGCGCCAGCAGCCAATCCAGCGGGAGGGCCTCAGATACGCAGTATTTT.

The V call is TRBV10-1, the J call TRBJ2-1; D is possibly TRBD2 (5 bases). Per germline, CDR1 WNHNN and CDR2 SYGVQD (reference sequence). The germline V and J ends were trimmed by 5 bases and 0 bases, with 8 bases remaining between them. This CDR3 contains 14 residues. CDR3 in DNA: TGCGCCAGCAGTAGGAGCGGCTCCTACAATGAGCAGTTCTTC. It codes for CASSRSGSYNEQFF.

The CDR3 region is CASSPLSGSSYNEQFF. The CDR3 DNA reads as TGTGCCAGCAGTCCCCTTAGCGGGAGCTCCTACAATGAGCAGTTCTTC. This chain connects TRBV27 to TRBJ2-1; 9 positions agree with TRBD2. The CDR3 loop spans 16 amino acids. V shed 5 bases and J 0 bases; nucleotides not matched to a gene: 5. The germline gives CDR1 MNHEY, CDR2 SMNVEV (reference sequence).

This chain uses TRBV2 with TRBJ1-2, with D maybe TRBD1 (5 bases). V lost 2 bases, J lost 13 bases, and 20 bases lay in between. This CDR3 is built from 14 residues. Germline assignment: CDR1 SNHLY and CDR2 FYNNEI. The CDR3: CASSESVVWQGLTF. In DNA, the CDR3 is TGTGCCAGCAGTGAATCAGTGGTTTGGCAGGGACTCACCTTC.

This clone was counted at least ten times. The chain employs TRBV14 and TRBJ1-1; TRBD1 matches at 10 bases. The V and J ends lost 3 bases and 8 bases, in that order; junction bases with no gene match: 12. This CDR3 is 16 amino acids long. The V gene's germline CDR1 is SGHDN and CDR2 FVKESK. The CDR3 sequence is CASSHGYGTGAEEAFF. Here the CDR3 DNA reads TGTGCCAGCAGCCACGGTTATGGGACAGGGGCCGAGGAAGCTTTCTTT.

This chain uses TRBV7-9 with TRBJ2-1, with 11 bases fitting TRBD2. Germline assignment: CDR1 SEHNR and CDR2 FQNEAQ (reference sequence). V shed 6 bases and J 8 bases; nucleotides not matched to a gene: 12. This CDR3 has 16 amino acids. CDR3: CASRRIAGGPFDEQFF. The CDR3 DNA follows: TGTGCCAGCAGACGAATAGCGGGAGGGCCTTTCGATGAGCAGTTCTTC.

This chain uses TRBV7-9 with TRBJ2-2; D not resolved. Per germline, CDR1 SEHNR and CDR2 FQNEAQ (reference sequence). CDR3 length: 14 residues. The V and J ends lost 5 bases and 3 bases respectively, with 10 bases between them. CDR3 nucleotides: TGTGCCAGCAGCGACCGCGCTTACACCGGGGAGCTGTTTTTT. This codes for CASSDRAYTGELFF.

This clone was detected once. V and J are TRBV11-2 and TRBJ2-7; 9 positions match TRBD1. The CDR3 is made up of 13 amino acids. V was clipped by 4 bases and J by 7 bases; unmatched bases: 5. Germline V gene data show CDR1 as SGHAT and CDR2 as FQNNGV. This chain's CDR3 is CASSSGTGWEQYF. In DNA, the CDR3 is TGTGCCAGCAGCTCCGGGACAGGGTGGGAGCAGTACTTC.

The chain recombines TRBV7-7 with TRBJ2-3; TRBD2 agrees at 9 bases. Germline V CDR1 and CDR2: SSHAT, FNYEAQ (reference sequence). V gave up 8 bases and J gave up 2 bases; unmatched junction bases: 5. CDR3 length equals 14 residues. The CDR3 reads CASATSGPTDTQYF. The CDR3, as DNA: TGTGCCAGCGCGACTAGCGGTCCCACAGATACGCAGTATTTT. Complete variable domain (other parts from reference TRBV7-7 and TRBJ2-3): GAGVSQSPRYKVTKRGQDVTLRCDPISSHATLYWYQQALGQGPEFLTYFNYEAQPDKSGLPSDRFSAERPEGSISTLTIQRTEQRDSAMYRCASATSGPTDTQYFGPGTRLTVL.

This sequence joins TRBV6-5 and TRBJ1-3, with 8 bases aligning to TRBD1. The V and J ends lost 5 bases and 2 bases, in that order; junction bases with no gene match: 5. The CDR3 runs 15 residues. Germline values: CDR1 MNHEY, CDR2 SVGAGI. The CDR3 DNA follows: TGTGCCAGCAGTCTGACAGGGGAGACTGGAAACACCATATATTTT. Its protein is CASSLTGETGNTIYF.

The chain uses TRBV30 and TRBJ2-5, with 12 bases matching TRBD2. This CDR3 is built from 19 residues. Per the germline V gene, CDR1 is GTSNPN and CDR2 is SVGIG (reference sequence). V was pared by 1 base and J by 2 bases, with 14 bases of the junction left unmatched. Here the CDR3 DNA reads TGTGCCTGGAGTGGAATGACGCCGGGACTAGCGGGCCCACAAGAGACCCAGTACTTC. It encodes CAWSGMTPGLAGPQETQYF.

The CDR3 sequence: CASSLRAGKNNEQFF. The DNA of the CDR3 is TGTGCCAGCAGTTTAAGGGCGGGAAAGAACAATGAGCAGTTCTTC. This sequence joins TRBV27 and TRBJ2-1, with D possibly being TRBD2 (6 bases). The CDR3 length is 15 residues. Trimming left V 2 bases short and J 5 bases short, with 13 bases between. The germline V gene encodes CDR1 MNHEY and CDR2 SMNVEV (reference sequence).

V is TRBV7-8 and J is TRBJ2-7, with D hard to call. V was trimmed by 1 base and J by 3 bases, leaving 10 bases between them. The CDR3 totals 14 residues. Per germline, CDR1 SGHVS and CDR2 FQNEAQ. The CDR3 loop reads CASSLDISLYEQYF. For the CDR3, the DNA is TGTGCCAGCAGCTTAGATATCAGCCTCTACGAGCAGTACTTC.

V and J are TRBV7-7 and TRBJ2-5; 10 bases fit TRBD2. The germline V gene has CDR1 SSHAT and CDR2 FNYEAQ (reference sequence). The CDR3 sequence is 15 residues long. The V segment lost 3 bases and the J segment 2 bases; nucleotides outside the gene matches: 3. Written as DNA, the CDR3 is TGTGCCAGCAGCTTTGTAGCGGGAGGACAAGAGACCCAGTACTTC. It translates to CASSFVAGGQETQYF.

This clone was picked up a small number of times. The rearrangement joins TRBV30 to TRBJ1-5, with 7 bases identical to TRBD1. Germline CDR1 reads GTSNPN; CDR2 reads SVGIG (reference sequence). V was pared by 5 bases and J by 7 bases, with 5 bases of the junction left unmatched. This CDR3 region has 12 residues. CDR3 DNA: TGTGCCTGGGACAGGGACGGCCAGCCCCAGCATTTT. It is translated as CAWDRDGQPQHF.

The gene calls are TRBV11-2 and TRBJ2-2; D is possibly TRBD1 (5 bases). The CDR3 is 13 residues long. The V and J ends lost 6 bases and 4 bases respectively, with 9 bases between them. Germline CDR1 SGHAT, CDR2 FQNNGV. CDR3 in DNA: TGTGCCAGCAGTCAGGGTTCCACCGGGGAGCTGTTTTTT. Encoded protein: CASSQGSTGELFF.

In this sample, this clone turned up a few times. The chain links TRBV30 to TRBJ2-5; 7 nucleotides match TRBD1. TRBJ2-7 explains the end of the DNA better; the J call may be wrong. Germline CDR1 GTSNPN, CDR2 SVGIG (reference sequence). There are 15 residues in the CDR3. CDR3 DNA: TGTGCCTGGAGGGGGGACAGCCAAAACTCCTACGAGCAGTACTTC. This encodes CAWRGDSQNSYEQYF.

This chain uses TRBV5-1 with TRBJ2-1; maybe TRBD1 (6 bases). The V gene lost 5 bases and the J gene lost 7 bases, with 16 bases spanning the gap. Looked up from germline, CDR1 is SGHRS and CDR2 is YFSETQ. CDR3 length: 14 residues. The CDR3: CASRVAGDGNEQFF. DNA of the CDR3: TGCGCCAGCAGGGTGGCAGGGGACGGAAATGAGCAGTTCTTC.

The V gene is TRBV29-1, the J gene TRBJ2-1; maybe TRBD1 (5 bases). CDR3 size: 15 residues. V gave up 3 bases and J gave up 6 bases, with 18 bases separating them. Germline V gene data show CDR1 as SQVTM and CDR2 as ANQGSEA. The CDR3 coding sequence is TGCAGCGTTGAGGGGCCCCCCAAGGGCAGCAATGAGCAGTTCTTC. Protein sequence: CSVEGPPKGSNEQFF.

This chain links TRBV7-2 with TRBJ2-7; 7 bases match TRBD2. This CDR3 has 18 amino acids. After removal of 2 bases from V and 3 bases from J, the junction contained 16 bases not matched to a gene. Germline V CDR1 and CDR2: SGHTA, FQGNSA. The CDR3 is CASSLFPQAGSYYYEQYF. DNA of the CDR3: TGTGCCAGCAGCTTATTCCCCCAAGCGGGATCCTACTACTACGAGCAGTACTTC.

Written as DNA, the CDR3 is TGTGCCAGCAGTCCTTGGCCGGGACAGGGAAGCTCTGGGGCCAACGTCCTGACTTTC. Translation: CASSPWPGQGSSGANVLTF. The rearrangement links TRBV28 to TRBJ2-6, with TRBD1 matching 9 bases. The trim removed 5 bases at V and 0 bases at J, leaving 11 bases unmatched. This CDR3 region has 19 residues. Germline CDR1 is MDHEN and CDR2 is SYDVKM. Full variable domain (missing parts from reference TRBV28 and TRBJ2-6): DVKVTQSSRYLVKRTGEKVFLECVQDMDHENMFWYRQDPGLGLRLIYFSYDVKMKEKGDIPEGYSVSREKKERFSLILESASTNQTSMYLCASSPWPGQGSSGANVLTFGAGSRLTVL.

The V and J genes are TRBV6-4 and TRBJ2-2, with a weak D call TRBD2 (6 bases). The CDR3 contains 16 residues. Trimming took 4 bases from V and 1 from J, leaving 13 bases between them. Germline loops: CDR1 MRHNA, CDR2 SNTAGT. The CDR3 DNA is TGTGCCAGCAGTGGGTATGTCGGGGGGAACACCGGGGAGCTGTTTTTT. It is translated as CASSGYVGGNTGELFF.